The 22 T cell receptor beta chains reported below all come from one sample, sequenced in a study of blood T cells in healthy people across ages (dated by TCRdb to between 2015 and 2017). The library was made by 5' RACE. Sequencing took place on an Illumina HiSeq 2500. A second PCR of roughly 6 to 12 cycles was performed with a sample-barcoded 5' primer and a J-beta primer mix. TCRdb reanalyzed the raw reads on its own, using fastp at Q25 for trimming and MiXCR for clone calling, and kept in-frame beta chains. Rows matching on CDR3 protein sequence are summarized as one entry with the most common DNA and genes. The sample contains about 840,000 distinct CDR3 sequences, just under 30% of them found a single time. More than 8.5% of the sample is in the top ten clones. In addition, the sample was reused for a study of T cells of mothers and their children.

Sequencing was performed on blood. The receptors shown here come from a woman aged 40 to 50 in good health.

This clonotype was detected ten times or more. The CDR3 here is CSARGHYNEQYF. DNA of the CDR3: TGCAGTGCTAGAGGTCATTACAACGAGCAGTACTTC. The chain couples TRBV20-1 to TRBJ2-7; D is unresolved. CDR1 and CDR2 from the germline V gene are DFQATT and SNEGSKA (reference sequence). Trimming left V 1 base short and J 5 bases short, with 9 bases between. The CDR3 contains 12 residues.

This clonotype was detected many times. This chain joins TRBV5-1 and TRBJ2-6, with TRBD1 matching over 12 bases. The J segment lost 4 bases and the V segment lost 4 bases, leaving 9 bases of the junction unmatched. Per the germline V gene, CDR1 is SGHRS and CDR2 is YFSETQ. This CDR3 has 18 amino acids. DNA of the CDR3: TGCGCCAGCAGCGCCGGGACAGGGGGCGCGTACGGGGCCAACGTCCTGACTTTC. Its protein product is CASSAGTGGAYGANVLTF.

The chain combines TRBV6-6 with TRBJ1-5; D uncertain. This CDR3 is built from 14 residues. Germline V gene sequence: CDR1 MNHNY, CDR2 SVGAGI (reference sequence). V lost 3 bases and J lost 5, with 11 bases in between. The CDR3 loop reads CASSYLGPDQPQHF. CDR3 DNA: TGTGCCAGCAGTTATTTGGGTCCGGATCAGCCCCAGCATTTT.

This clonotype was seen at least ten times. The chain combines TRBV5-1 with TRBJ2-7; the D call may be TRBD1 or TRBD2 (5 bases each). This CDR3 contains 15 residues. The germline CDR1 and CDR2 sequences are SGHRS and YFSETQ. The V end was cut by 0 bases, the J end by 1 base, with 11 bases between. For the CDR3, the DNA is TGCGCCAGCAGCTTGGGGGACGTTGGATCCTACGAGCAGTACTTC. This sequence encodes CASSLGDVGSYEQYF.

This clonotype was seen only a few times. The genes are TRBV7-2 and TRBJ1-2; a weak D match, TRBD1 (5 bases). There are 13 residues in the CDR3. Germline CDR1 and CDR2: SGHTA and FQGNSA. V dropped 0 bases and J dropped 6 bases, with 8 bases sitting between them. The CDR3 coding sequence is TGTGCCAGCAGCTTAGCCAGGGTGGATGGCTACACCTTC. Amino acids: CASSLARVDGYTF. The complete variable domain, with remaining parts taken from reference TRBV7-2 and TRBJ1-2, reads GAGVSQSPSNKVTEKGKDVELRCDPISGHTALYWYRQSLGQGLEFLIYFQGNSAPDKSGLPSDRFSAERTGGSVSTLTIQRTQQEDSAVYLCASSLARVDGYTFGSGTRLTVV.

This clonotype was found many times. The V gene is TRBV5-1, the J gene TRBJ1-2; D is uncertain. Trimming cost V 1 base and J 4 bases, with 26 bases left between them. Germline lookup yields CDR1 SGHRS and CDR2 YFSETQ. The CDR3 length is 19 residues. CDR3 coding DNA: TGCGCCAGCAGCTTGACCAACCGGGTCACCTATGGCCTTGGCTATGGCTACACCTTC. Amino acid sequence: CASSLTNRVTYGLGYGYTF.

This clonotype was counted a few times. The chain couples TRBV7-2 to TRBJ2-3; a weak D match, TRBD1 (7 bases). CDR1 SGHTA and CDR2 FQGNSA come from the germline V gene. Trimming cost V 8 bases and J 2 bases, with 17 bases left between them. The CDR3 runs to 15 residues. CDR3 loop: CASGSRGEFTDTQYF. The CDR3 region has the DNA TGTGCCAGCGGCTCCAGGGGGGAATTCACAGATACGCAGTATTTT.

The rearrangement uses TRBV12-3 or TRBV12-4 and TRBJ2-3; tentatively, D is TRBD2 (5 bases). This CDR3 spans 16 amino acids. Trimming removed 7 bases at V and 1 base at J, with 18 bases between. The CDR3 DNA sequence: TGTGCCAGCACCCCATCGGGGAGAAGGGGCACAGATACGCAGTATTTT. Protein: CASTPSGRRGTDTQYF.

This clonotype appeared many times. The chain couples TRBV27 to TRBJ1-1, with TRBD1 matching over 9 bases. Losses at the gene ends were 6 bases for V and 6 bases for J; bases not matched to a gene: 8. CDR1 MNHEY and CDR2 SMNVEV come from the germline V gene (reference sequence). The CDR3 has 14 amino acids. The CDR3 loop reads CASRRSQGAAEAFF. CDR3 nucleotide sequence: TGTGCCAGCAGGCGGTCACAGGGGGCCGCTGAAGCTTTCTTT.

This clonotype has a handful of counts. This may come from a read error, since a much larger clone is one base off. The CDR3, as DNA: TGCAGCGTTGATCTACCAAGATCCTACAATGAGCAGTTCTTC. Its protein product is CSVDLPRSYNEQFF. The chain is built from TRBV29-1 and TRBJ2-1; D call uncertain. Germline V gene data show CDR1 as SQVTM and CDR2 as ANQGSEA. This CDR3 region has 14 residues. The V end was cut by 3 bases, the J end by 1 base, with 10 bases between.

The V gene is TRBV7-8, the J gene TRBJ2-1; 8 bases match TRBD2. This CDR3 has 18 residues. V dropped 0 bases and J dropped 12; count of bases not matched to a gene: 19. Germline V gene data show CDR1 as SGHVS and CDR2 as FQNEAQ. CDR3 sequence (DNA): TGTGCCAGCAGCTTAGCCGATCCGGGACTAGAATACAATGATGGGCAGTTCTTC. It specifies CASSLADPGLEYNDGQFF. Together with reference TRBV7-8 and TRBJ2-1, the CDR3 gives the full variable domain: GAGVSQSPRYKVAKRGQDVALRCDPISGHVSLFWYQQALGQGPEFLTYFQNEAQLDKSGLPSDRFFAERPEGSVSTLKIQRTQQEDSAVYLCASSLADPGLEYNDGQFFGPGTRLTVL.

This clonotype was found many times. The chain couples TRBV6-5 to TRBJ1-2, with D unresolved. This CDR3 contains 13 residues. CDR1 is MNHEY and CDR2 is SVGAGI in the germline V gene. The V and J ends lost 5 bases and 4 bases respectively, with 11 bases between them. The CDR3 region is CASSPPSFYGYTF. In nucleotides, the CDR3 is TGTGCCAGCAGTCCACCTTCGTTCTATGGCTACACCTTC.

In DNA form, the CDR3 reads TGCAGTGCCCACCTCTTCGGTACGCAGTATTTT. Protein sequence: CSAHLFGTQYF. The rearrangement links TRBV20-1 to TRBJ2-3; no clear D. Germline-derived CDR1 and CDR2 are DFQATT and SNEGSKA (reference sequence). The CDR3 is 11 amino acids. V dropped 6 bases and J dropped 8 bases, with 12 bases sitting between them.

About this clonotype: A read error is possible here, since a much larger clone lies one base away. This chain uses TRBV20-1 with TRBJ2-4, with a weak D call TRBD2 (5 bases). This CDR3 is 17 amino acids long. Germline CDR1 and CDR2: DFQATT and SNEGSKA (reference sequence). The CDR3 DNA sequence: TGCAGTGCTAGAGATCCAGGCGGTACGCTAGCCAAAGACATTCAGTACTTC. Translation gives CSARDPGGTLAKDIQYF.

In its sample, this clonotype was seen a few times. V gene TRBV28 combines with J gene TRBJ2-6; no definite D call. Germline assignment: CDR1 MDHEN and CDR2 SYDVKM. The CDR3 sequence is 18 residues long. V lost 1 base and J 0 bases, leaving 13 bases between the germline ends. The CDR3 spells CASSLYGPEASGANVLTF. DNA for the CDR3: TGTGCCAGCAGTTTATACGGACCTGAGGCCTCTGGGGCCAACGTCCTGACTTTC.

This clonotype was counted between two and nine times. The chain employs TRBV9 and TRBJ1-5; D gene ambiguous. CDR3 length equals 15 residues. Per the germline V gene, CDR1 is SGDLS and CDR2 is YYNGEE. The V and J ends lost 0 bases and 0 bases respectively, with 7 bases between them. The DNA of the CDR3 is TGTGCCAGCAGCGTAGAAGACGATAGCAATCAGCCCCAGCATTTT. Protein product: CASSVEDDSNQPQHF.

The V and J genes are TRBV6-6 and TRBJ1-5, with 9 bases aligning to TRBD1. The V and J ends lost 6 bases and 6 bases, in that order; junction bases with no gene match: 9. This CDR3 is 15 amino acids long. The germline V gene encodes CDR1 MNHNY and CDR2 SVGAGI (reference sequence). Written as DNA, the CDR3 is TGTGCCAGCAGGGGCGGACAGGGGAAGATTCAGCCCCAGCATTTT. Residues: CASRGGQGKIQPQHF.

CDR3 sequence: CASSLRSGGIQYF. In DNA form, the CDR3 reads TGTGCCAGCAGCTTACGTAGCGGGGGAATTCAGTACTTC. The chain combines TRBV7-3 with TRBJ2-4; 9 nucleotides agree with TRBD2. Germline trimming cut 2 bases from V and 10 bases from J; bases unmatched to any gene: 3. This CDR3 comprises 13 residues. The germline CDR1 and CDR2 sequences are SGHTA and FQGTGA.

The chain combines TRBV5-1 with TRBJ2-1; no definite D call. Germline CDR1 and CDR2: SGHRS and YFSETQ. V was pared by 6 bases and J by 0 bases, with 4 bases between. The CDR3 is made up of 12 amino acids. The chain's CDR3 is CASTDSYNEQFF. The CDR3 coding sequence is TGCGCCAGCACAGACTCCTACAATGAGCAGTTCTTC. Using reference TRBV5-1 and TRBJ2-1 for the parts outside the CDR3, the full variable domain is KAGVTQTPRYLIKTRGQQVTLSCSPISGHRSVSWYQQTPGQGLQFLFEYFSETQRNKGNFPGRFSGRQFSNSRSEMNVSTLELGDSALYLCASTDSYNEQFFGPGTRLTVL.

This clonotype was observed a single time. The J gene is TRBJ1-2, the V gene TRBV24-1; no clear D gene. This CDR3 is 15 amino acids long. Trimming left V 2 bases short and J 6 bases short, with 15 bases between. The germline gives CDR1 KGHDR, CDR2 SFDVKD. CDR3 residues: CATSDSSQEQHGYTF. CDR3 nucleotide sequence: TGTGCCACCAGTGATTCCTCTCAGGAACAGCATGGCTACACCTTC.

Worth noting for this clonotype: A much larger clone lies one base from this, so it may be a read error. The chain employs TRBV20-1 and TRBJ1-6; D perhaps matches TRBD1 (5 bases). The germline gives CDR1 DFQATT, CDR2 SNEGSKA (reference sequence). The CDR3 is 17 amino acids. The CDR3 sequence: CGARDRGREGRNSPLHF. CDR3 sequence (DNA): TGCGGTGCTAGAGATAGGGGACGCGAGGGGCGGAATTCACCCCTCCACTTT.

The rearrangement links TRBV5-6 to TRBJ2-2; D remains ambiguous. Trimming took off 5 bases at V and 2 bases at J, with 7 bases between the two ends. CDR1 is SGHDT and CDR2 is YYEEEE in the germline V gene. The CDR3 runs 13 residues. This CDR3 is CASRPINTGELFF. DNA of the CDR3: TGTGCCAGCAGGCCGATAAACACCGGGGAGCTGTTTTTT. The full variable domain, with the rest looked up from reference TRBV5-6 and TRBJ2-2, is DAGVTQSPTHLIKTRGQQVTLRCSPKSGHDTVSWYQQALGQGPQFIFQYYEEEERQRGNFPDRFSGHQFPNYSSELNVNALLLGDSALYLCASRPINTGELFFGEGSRLTVL.